The 23 T cell receptor beta chains below come from one sample, sequenced in a study of T-cell memory formation after mild COVID-19. TCRdb ran MiXCR on the 5' RACE reads and lists one entry per CDR3 protein. The table has about 600,000 distinct CDR3 sequences, roughly 21% seen once. The sequencing input was PBMCs or a T cell subset sorted from them (not recorded which). All receptors come from an adult woman who had mild COVID-19 (a few samples of this study predate the infection). Cell type and time point are not known.

This sequence joins TRBV5-1 and TRBJ1-2, with a weak D call TRBD1 (5 bases). The CDR3 has 13 amino acids. The germline CDR1 and CDR2 sequences are SGHRS and YFSETQ. The V end was cut by 1 base, the J end by 6 bases, with 10 bases between. CDR3 sequence reads: CASSLQGEDGYTF. DNA for the CDR3: TGCGCCAGCAGCTTGCAGGGTGAGGATGGCTACACCTTC.

The rearrangement uses TRBV25-1 and TRBJ2-7; D is ambiguous. CDR3 length: 13 amino acids. Germline loops: CDR1 MGHDK, CDR2 SYGVNS. Deletions cut 3 bases from V and 3 bases from J, with 9 bases between. The CDR3 DNA sequence: TGTGCCAGCAGTGAGTCAGCAGTCTACGAGCAGTACTTC. This sequence encodes CASSESAVYEQYF.

The V gene is TRBV20-1, the J gene TRBJ1-1, with 7 bases matching TRBD1. Germline V gene sequence: CDR1 DFQATT, CDR2 SNEGSKA (reference sequence). After removal of 5 bases from V and 4 bases from J, the junction contained 10 bases not matched to a gene. This CDR3 contains 14 residues. This CDR3 is CSAPPRGVGTEAFF. The CDR3 DNA reads TGCAGTGCTCCACCCAGGGGGGTGGGCACTGAAGCTTTCTTT.

This clonotype was seen a single time. The V call is TRBV29-1, the J call TRBJ1-2; 7 nucleotides match TRBD1. Germline trimming cut 3 bases from V and 2 bases from J; bases unmatched to any gene: 9. Per the germline V gene, CDR1 is SQVTM and CDR2 is ANQGSEA. This CDR3 region has 15 residues. This CDR3 is CSVEGGQPLNYGYTF. The CDR3, as DNA: TGCAGCGTTGAGGGGGGACAGCCCTTGAACTATGGCTACACCTTC.

The chain links TRBV7-8 to TRBJ1-4; D unclear. Germline V CDR1 and CDR2: SGHVS, FQNEAQ. The CDR3 loop spans 14 amino acids. Trimming removed 2 bases at V and 8 bases at J, with 12 bases between. The CDR3 sequence is CASSLINGHEKLFF. As DNA, the CDR3 is TGTGCCAGCAGCTTAATTAACGGCCACGAAAAACTGTTTTTT.

This sequence joins TRBV20-1 and TRBJ2-1; 8 bases align to TRBD2. CDR1 is DFQATT and CDR2 is SNEGSKA in the germline V gene (reference sequence). V gave up 4 bases and J gave up 8 bases; unmatched junction bases: 7. This CDR3 region has 13 residues. The CDR3, as DNA: TGCAGTGCTACCCGGGAGGGCCCTGATGAGCAGTTCTTC. The encoded protein is CSATREGPDEQFF.

This clonotype was counted between two and nine times. V gene TRBV3-1 combines with J gene TRBJ1-1, with TRBD1 as a possible D gene (5 bases). CDR1 and CDR2 from the germline V gene are LGHDT and YNNKEL (reference sequence). The CDR3 has 15 residues. V lost 4 bases and J 2 bases, leaving 14 bases between the germline ends. CDR3 sequence (DNA): TGTGCCAGCAGCCCGGGTGGGGCGGAAAACACTGAAGCTTTCTTT. It yields the protein CASSPGGAENTEAFF.

The chain couples TRBV4-2 to TRBJ2-1; 7 bases align to TRBD2. With V trimmed by 4 bases and J by 8 bases, 14 bases remained unmatched. Germline-derived CDR1 and CDR2 are LGHNA and YNFKEQ. CDR3 size: 16 residues. The CDR3 DNA reads TGTGCCAGCAGCCTCTCGAACCCCTGGACTAGTGATGAGCAGTTCTTC. Protein sequence: CASSLSNPWTSDEQFF.

This chain links TRBV29-1 with TRBJ2-7, with D possibly being TRBD1 or TRBD2 (5 bases each). V was shortened by 7 bases and J by 11 bases, with 21 bases between the two germline ends. This CDR3 comprises 12 residues. Germline lookup yields CDR1 SQVTM and CDR2 ANQGSEA. The chain's CDR3 is CSATLGFGAKYF. The CDR3, as DNA: TGCAGCGCCACTCTAGGCTTCGGGGCTAAGTACTTC.

The table lists this clonotype with many counts. This chain links TRBV18 with TRBJ2-5; 7 bases agree with TRBD2. Germline V gene lookup returns CDR1 KGHSH and CDR2 LQKENI. J gave up 5 bases and V 6 bases, and 6 bases lay outside the gene matches. The CDR3 extends over 13 amino acids. Written as DNA, the CDR3 is TGTGCCAGCTCCCACGGGAGGCGCGAGACCCAGTACTTC. It specifies CASSHGRRETQYF.

The chain has TRBV6-1 and TRBJ1-1; D is undetermined. The CDR3 is 13 amino acids. The germline V gene encodes CDR1 MNHNS and CDR2 SASEGT. Deletions cut 5 bases from V and 5 bases from J, with 12 bases between. The CDR3 here is CASSTDPRTEAFF. CDR3 bases: TGTGCCAGCAGTACTGACCCGAGGACTGAAGCTTTCTTT.

This clonotype was counted only a few times. The chain is built from TRBV13 and TRBJ2-4; tentatively, D is TRBD1 (6 bases). The CDR3 totals 14 residues. V lost 1 base and J lost 7, with 11 bases in between. CDR1 is PRHDT, CDR2 FYEKMQ, per germline (reference sequence). The CDR3 loop is CASSLVGAANIQYF. The CDR3 DNA sequence: TGTGCCAGCAGCTTAGTGGGGGCAGCGAACATTCAGTACTTC.

This clonotype was counted at least ten times. J is TRBJ2-1 and V is TRBV7-2; 14 nucleotides align to TRBD2. Germline values: CDR1 SGHTA, CDR2 FQGNSA. V gave up 4 bases and J gave up 3 bases; unmatched junction bases: 8. The CDR3 runs to 18 residues. CDR3 in amino acids: CASSSTGLAGDHYNEQFF. The CDR3 bases are TGTGCCAGCAGCTCTACGGGACTAGCGGGAGACCACTACAATGAGCAGTTCTTC.

This rearrangement joins TRBV25-1 to TRBJ2-2, with a tentative D call TRBD1 (5 bases). The CDR3 runs to 14 residues. The V gene lost 2 bases and the J gene lost 7 bases, with 11 bases spanning the gap. In germline, CDR1 is MGHDK, CDR2 SYGVNS. For the CDR3, the DNA is TGTGCCAGCAGTGAAAGCAGGGTTGGCGGGGAGCTGTTTTTT. Amino acid sequence: CASSESRVGGELFF. The full variable domain, with the rest looked up from reference TRBV25-1 and TRBJ2-2, is EADIYQTPRYLVIGTGKKITLECSQTMGHDKMYWYQQDPGMELHLIHYSYGVNSTEKGDLSSESTVSRIRTEHFPLTLESARPSHTSQYLCASSESRVGGELFFGEGSRLTVL.

This clonotype has just a few counts. The chain employs TRBV3-1 and TRBJ2-2; 13 bases align to TRBD2. Germline lookup yields CDR1 LGHDT and CDR2 YNNKEL (reference sequence). The V segment lost 1 base and the J segment 1 base; nucleotides outside the gene matches: 9. The CDR3 runs 20 residues. The CDR3 DNA follows: TGTGCCAGCAGCCAAGCGAGGACTAGCGGGAGAGTACAGAACACCGGGGAGCTGTTTTTT. Protein: CASSQARTSGRVQNTGELFF.

This clonotype was seen ten or more times. This chain links TRBV27 with TRBJ2-2; unclear D gene. Germline CDR1 reads MNHEY; CDR2 reads SMNVEV (reference sequence). The CDR3 consists of 14 residues. V lost 6 bases and J 4 bases, leaving 12 bases between the germline ends. CDR3 sequence (DNA): TGTGCCAGCAGGGAAGGGTGGACCACCGGGGAGCTGTTTTTT. This gives the protein CASREGWTTGELFF.

V gene TRBV12-3 or TRBV12-4 combines with J gene TRBJ1-2; 7 positions agree with TRBD1. J gave up 4 bases and V 5 bases, and 10 bases lay outside the gene matches. The CDR3 runs to 15 residues. The CDR3 nucleotides are TGTGCCAGCAGTACCCCGGGACAGAACCTCTATGGCTACACCTTC. This sequence encodes CASSTPGQNLYGYTF.

The V and J genes are TRBV20-1 and TRBJ1-1, with 8 bases fitting TRBD1. V lost 2 bases to trimming and J lost 0 bases; unmatched junction nucleotides: 8. CDR3 length: 16 residues. Looked up from germline, CDR1 is DFQATT and CDR2 is SNEGSKA (reference sequence). For the CDR3, the DNA is TGCAGTGCTAGAACTCCCGGACAGGGACTGAACACTGAAGCTTTCTTT. Its translation is CSARTPGQGLNTEAFF.

The chain uses TRBV12-3 or TRBV12-4 and TRBJ2-2; perhaps D is TRBD1 or TRBD2 (5 bases each). V lost 3 bases, J lost 6 bases, and 11 bases lay in between. The CDR3 length is 14 residues. This chain's CDR3 is CASSFGGGSGELFF. The CDR3 coding sequence is TGTGCCAGCAGTTTCGGTGGGGGATCCGGGGAGCTGTTTTTT.

This clonotype appeared a few times. In DNA, the CDR3 is TGCAGTGCTAGAGCGGGGGGCGTATCCTATAATTCACCCCTCCACTTT. Protein product: CSARAGGVSYNSPLHF. The genes are TRBV20-1 and TRBJ1-6; possible D gene TRBD1, 6 bases. V lost 1 base, J lost 1 base, and 11 bases lay in between. Germline-derived CDR1 and CDR2 are DFQATT and SNEGSKA (reference sequence). The CDR3 has 16 amino acids.

This clonotype was observed a few times. The V gene is TRBV24-1, the J gene TRBJ2-1, with D possibly matching TRBD2 (6 bases). The CDR3 is 12 residues long. Germline loops: CDR1 KGHDR, CDR2 SFDVKD. V lost 7 bases, J lost 6 bases, and 9 bases lay in between. The chain's CDR3 is CATSPGVNEQFF. CDR3 nucleotides: TGTGCCACCAGCCCGGGAGTCAATGAGCAGTTCTTC.

In this sample, this clonotype turned up a few times. The V and J genes are TRBV7-2 and TRBJ2-7; D uncertain. CDR3 length: 13 amino acids. The V gene lost 3 bases and the J gene lost 7 bases, with 13 bases spanning the gap. Per the germline V gene, CDR1 is SGHTA and CDR2 is FQGNSA. Written as DNA, the CDR3 is TGTGCCAGCAGCTTCCAGGCCAGGCGGGAGCAGTACTTC. It codes for CASSFQARREQYF.

The chain combines TRBV4-1 with TRBJ1-4; D gene uncertain. V was shortened by 4 bases and J by 8 bases, with 14 bases between the two germline ends. Germline CDR1 and CDR2: MGHRA and YSYEKL. This CDR3 has 14 residues. The CDR3 sequence is CASSLRGPKEKLFF. The CDR3 region has the DNA TGCGCCAGCAGCCTCCGTGGCCCAAAGGAAAAACTGTTTTTT.